This T cell receptor beta chain was identified in a study of T cell changes during pregnancy in multiple sclerosis (dated by TCRdb to the late 2010s). As for the study more broadly: In women with multiple sclerosis, the researchers looked at how the T cell repertoire shifted as pregnancy progressed.

A single count supports this clone. This receptor's antigen is unknown. No much larger clone exists at a distance of one base, and base qualities are not known. Libraries were built with the immunoSEQ multiplex PCR assay. In TCRdb, the immuneACCESS table is reduced to in-frame sequences with V and J assigned. These tables do not hold every clone; where another copy was compared, an unresolved V gene accounts for under half, and the others remain unexplained. The sample profile shows tens of thousands of clones; 90% to 95% of them were found once. About 0.7% of the sample is held by the ten biggest clonotypes. There are 15 amino acids in the CDR3, from cysteine to phenylalanine inclusive. Kept here is only the CDR3 DNA, which spans 45 bases and is read in frame from base 1. V lost 5 bases and J lost 4 bases; the stretch between them is 14 bases long. CDR1 and CDR2 were assigned from the germline V gene as SGHTA and FQGNSA.

The receptor was derived from a female donor in good health, enrolled as a control in a pregnancy study. The V and J genes are TRBV7-2 and TRBJ2-2; there is no confident call for the D gene. The input for sequencing was peripheral blood, taken in the third trimester of pregnancy. The bases read TGTGCCAGCAGCCCCCCCCCAAAAGCCACCGGGGAGCTGTTTTTT. Its translation reads: CASSPPPKATGELFF.